This paragraph reports one T cell receptor (beta chain). Its antigen is currently unknown. The second PCR ran roughly 6 to 11 cycles with a sample-barcoded 5' primer and J-beta primers. Researchers report that a template-switch adaptor with 12 random nucleotides tagged each cDNA molecule. TCRdb re-analysed the 5' RACE reads in MiXCR, keeping a single row per CDR3 protein. The sample holds about 640,000 distinct CDR3 sequences; approximately 59% are singletons and the top ten take 35% to 40%. These data are taken from a study of blood T cells in healthy people across ages. Study conclusions and caveats: More naive CD4+ cells and higher diversity marked long-lived donors relative to aged donors.

V lost 5 bases, J lost 4 bases, and 0 bases stayed unmatched. This CDR3 comprises 11 residues. The germline V gene has CDR1 DFQATT and CDR2 SNEGSKA (reference sequence). V and J are TRBV20-1 and TRBJ1-2; 8 bases match TRBD1. This receptor was identified in a man aged 55 to 69 in good health. Input material: blood. CDR3 loop: CSAGTGYGYTF. CDR3 in DNA: TGCAGTGCTGGGACAGGCTATGGCTACACCTTC.